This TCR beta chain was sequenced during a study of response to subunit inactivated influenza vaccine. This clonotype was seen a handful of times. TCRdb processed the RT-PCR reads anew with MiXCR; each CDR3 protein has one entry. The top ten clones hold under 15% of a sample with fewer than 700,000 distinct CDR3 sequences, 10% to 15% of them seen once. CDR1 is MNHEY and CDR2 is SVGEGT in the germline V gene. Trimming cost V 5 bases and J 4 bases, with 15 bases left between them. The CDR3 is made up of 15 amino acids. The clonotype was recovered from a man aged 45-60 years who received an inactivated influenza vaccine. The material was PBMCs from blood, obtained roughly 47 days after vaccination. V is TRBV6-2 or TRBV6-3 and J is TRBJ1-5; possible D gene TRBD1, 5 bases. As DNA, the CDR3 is TGTGCCAGCAGTCCCGCCGGGGCCGCTAATCAGCCCCAGCATTTT. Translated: CASSPAGAANQPQHF.